Listed here are 21 T cell receptor beta chains from one sample, sequenced in a study of blood T cells in healthy people across ages. With a J-beta primer mix and a sample-barcoded 5' primer, a second PCR ran roughly 6 to 11 cycles. TCRdb ran MiXCR on the 5' RACE reads and lists one entry per CDR3 protein. This sample yields some 640,000 distinct CDR3 sequences, of which around 48% are seen a single time; around 32% belongs to the top ten. Sample: blood. These receptors originate from a woman aged 55-69 years in good health.

This clonotype was detected many times. The genes are TRBV20-1 and TRBJ2-5, with D perhaps TRBD1 or TRBD2 (5 bases each). The CDR3 extends over 14 amino acids. Trimming stripped 8 bases from V and 5 bases from J, with 21 bases between. The germline V gene has CDR1 DFQATT and CDR2 SNEGSKA (reference sequence). CDR3 in amino acids: CSTGPAMGTETQYF. The DNA of the CDR3 is TGCAGTACGGGGCCGGCCATGGGGACCGAGACCCAGTACTTC.

This clonotype was picked up one time. The chain uses TRBV11-2 and TRBJ2-3; TRBD2 agrees at 7 bases. The junction had 7 bases not matched to a gene; V was cut back by 4 bases and J by 0 bases. The CDR3 sequence is 16 residues long. Germline loops: CDR1 SGHAT, CDR2 FQNNGV. CDR3 in DNA: TGTGCCAGCAGCTCCTACGGGAGGATCAGCACAGATACGCAGTATTTT. It translates to CASSSYGRISTDTQYF.

The J gene is TRBJ2-1, the V gene TRBV7-2; the match to TRBD1 covers 9 bases. CDR1 and CDR2 from the germline V gene are SGHTA and FQGNSA. V was clipped by 4 bases and J by 6 bases; unmatched bases: 16. CDR3 length: 18 residues. CDR3 region: CASSSKTSGTGFANEQFF. CDR3 DNA: TGTGCCAGCAGCTCAAAGACCTCTGGGACAGGGTTTGCCAATGAGCAGTTCTTC.

The rearrangement joins TRBV4-3 to TRBJ1-1; 8 bases fit TRBD1. Per germline, CDR1 LGHNA and CDR2 YSLEER. CDR3 length: 15 residues. With V trimmed by 2 bases and J by 2 bases, 4 bases remained unmatched. CDR3 amino acids: CASSQPDRGNTEAFF. The DNA for the CDR3 is TGCGCCAGCAGCCAACCCGACAGGGGAAACACTGAAGCTTTCTTT.

The V gene is TRBV6-5, the J gene TRBJ2-7; 7 bases match TRBD1. V trimming: 7 bases; J trimming: 1 base; junction bases outside the gene matches: 7. CDR3 length: 14 residues. Germline CDR1 and CDR2: MNHEY and SVGAGI. This chain's CDR3 is CASTTPGQSYEQYF. CDR3 nucleotide sequence: TGTGCCAGCACAACCCCGGGACAGTCCTACGAGCAGTACTTC.

The rearrangement uses TRBV4-3 and TRBJ2-7; TRBD2 might be the D (6 bases). CDR3 size: 14 residues. With 0 bases removed from V and 3 bases from J, the gap between germline ends came to 9 bases. Germline V gives CDR1 LGHNA, CDR2 YSLEER. The CDR3 loop is CASSQDRRGYEQYF. The CDR3 region has the DNA TGCGCCAGCAGCCAAGATAGGAGGGGCTACGAGCAGTACTTC.

This clonotype was counted ten times or more. The V gene is TRBV30, the J gene TRBJ2-3, with D possibly TRBD1 on 5 matching bases. There are 17 residues in the CDR3. The germline V gene has CDR1 GTSNPN and CDR2 SVGIG (reference sequence). Trimming shortened V by 1 base and J by 1 base, and 18 bases separated the two germline ends. CDR3 sequence reads: CAWSGGLGRVGTDTQYF. CDR3 nucleotides: TGTGCCTGGAGTGGGGGATTAGGCAGGGTTGGCACAGATACGCAGTATTTT.

This clonotype occurred a few times. V and J are TRBV6-6 and TRBJ2-7, with no clear D. This CDR3 contains 13 residues. V gave up 2 bases and J gave up 1 base, with 6 bases separating them. Germline CDR1 and CDR2: MNHNY and SVGAGI (reference sequence). The CDR3 DNA is TGTGCCAGCAGTTACACGGCTTCCTACGAGCAGTACTTC. Protein product: CASSYTASYEQYF.

J is TRBJ2-3 and V is TRBV2; D might be TRBD2 (5 bases). The germline CDR1 and CDR2 sequences are SNHLY and FYNNEI. The ends were cut back, 5 bases at V and 8 bases at J, with 17 bases in the middle. There are 14 residues in the CDR3. The CDR3 protein is CASSTERSPGTQYF. CDR3 in DNA: TGTGCCAGCAGTACCGAGCGGTCCCCGGGTACGCAGTATTTT.

The gene calls are TRBV7-2 and TRBJ1-5; D might be TRBD1 (5 bases). CDR3 length: 16 amino acids. Trimming left V 5 bases short and J 2 bases short, with 16 bases between. From germline, CDR1 is SGHTA and CDR2 FQGNSA. The CDR3 bases are TGTGCCAGCAGCCTTGTGACAGTCTATCGCAATCAGCCCCAGCATTTT. Translating it yields CASSLVTVYRNQPQHF.

The chain employs TRBV2 and TRBJ2-5; D uncertain. Germline-derived CDR1 and CDR2 are SNHLY and FYNNEI. Trimming left V 11 bases short and J 11 bases short, with 30 bases between. CDR3 length: 15 amino acids. Written as DNA, the CDR3 is TGTGCCCAGCAGCTGGCCAGATCTAACGGCAATGAGCAGTACTTC. Amino acids: CAQQLARSNGNEQYF.

This clonotype was recorded a few times. The rearrangement links TRBV7-9 to TRBJ2-3; D might be TRBD2 (6 bases). The germline V and J ends were trimmed by 4 bases and 1 base, with 15 bases remaining between them. Germline-derived CDR1 and CDR2 are SEHNR and FQNEAQ (reference sequence). This CDR3 has 16 amino acids. CDR3 protein: CASSSKRREGTDTQYF. For the CDR3, the DNA is TGTGCCAGCAGCTCCAAGAGGCGGGAAGGCACAGATACGCAGTATTTT.

The V and J genes are TRBV20-1 and TRBJ1-5, with D possibly TRBD1 on 6 matching bases. CDR3 size: 15 residues. V lost 4 bases to trimming and J lost 4 bases, with 17 bases between them. Germline-derived CDR1 and CDR2 are DFQATT and SNEGSKA (reference sequence). CDR3 coding DNA: TGCAGTGCTACGCGAGGAGGACAGTCTAATCAGCCCCAGCATTTT. Its translation: CSATRGGQSNQPQHF.

The genes are TRBV3-1 and TRBJ1-1, with TRBD1 matching over 7 bases. V lost 4 bases and J lost 7; bases outside the gene matches: 9. The germline V gene has CDR1 LGHDT and CDR2 YNNKEL (reference sequence). CDR3 length: 14 amino acids. The chain's CDR3 is CASSLQGTNFEAFF. CDR3 sequence (DNA): TGTGCCAGCAGCCTACAGGGGACGAACTTTGAAGCTTTCTTT.

Concerning this clonotype itself: One end of the junction does not line up with germline, which may come from a read error. The J gene is TRBJ2-5, the V gene TRBV15; D could derive from TRBD1 or TRBD2 (5 bases each). The DNA end lines up better with TRBJ2-7; the J call may be wrong. The CDR3 consists of 13 residues. Germline CDR1 reads LNHNV; CDR2 reads YYDKDF (reference sequence). CDR3 sequence reads: CTTSPGRDYEQYF. Written as DNA, the CDR3 is TGTACCACCAGCCCGGGACGGGACTACGAGCAGTACTTC.

Remarks on this clonotype: A much more abundant neighbour one base away suggests this may be a read error. The J gene is TRBJ2-7, the V gene TRBV4-3; tentative D call: TRBD1 (6 bases). Judging by the DNA end, TRBJ2-5 fits better; the J call may be wrong. The V gene's germline CDR1 is LGHNA and CDR2 YSLEER. The CDR3 contains 14 residues. In DNA, the CDR3 is TGCGCCAGCAGCCAAGTCTACAGGGCAGAGACCCAGTACTTC. This encodes CASSQVYRAETQYF.

The chain carries TRBV20-1 and TRBJ1-1; maybe TRBD1 (6 bases). The CDR3 consists of 17 residues. The V and J ends lost 0 bases and 3 bases respectively, with 20 bases between them. CDR1 and CDR2 from the germline V gene are DFQATT and SNEGSKA (reference sequence). CDR3 residues: CSAREGQGRGGDTEAFF. The CDR3 bases are TGCAGTGCTAGAGAAGGGCAGGGGAGAGGTGGGGACACTGAAGCTTTCTTT.

The genes are TRBV7-3 and TRBJ2-1; 12 bases fit TRBD2. Per germline, CDR1 SGHTA and CDR2 FQGTGA. Trimming took 5 bases from V and 8 from J; bases not matched to a gene: 10. The CDR3 has 16 residues. The CDR3 DNA reads TGTGCCAGCAGCCCCGCCCTAGCGGGAGGGCCCTATGAGCAGTTCTTC. This sequence encodes CASSPALAGGPYEQFF.

V and J are TRBV27 and TRBJ2-3; TRBD2 matches 12 bases. The CDR3 has 16 amino acids. Germline V gene lookup returns CDR1 MNHEY and CDR2 SMNVEV (reference sequence). V trimming: 7 bases; J trimming: 0 bases; junction bases outside the gene matches: 5. Written as DNA, the CDR3 is TGTGCCAGCACCGTACTAGCGGGAGGTAGCACAGATACGCAGTATTTT. Translation gives CASTVLAGGSTDTQYF.

The V and J genes are TRBV20-1 and TRBJ1-5; 7 bases match TRBD1. This CDR3 region has 13 residues. Germline V gene sequence: CDR1 DFQATT, CDR2 SNEGSKA (reference sequence). CDR3 DNA: TGCGGAGGACTCGACAGGGTTAGTCAGCCCCAGCATTTT. The encoded protein is CGGLDRVSQPQHF.

This clonotype came up a few times. The rearrangement links TRBV2 to TRBJ2-5; a weak D match, TRBD1 (6 bases). CDR1 and CDR2 (germline): SNHLY, FYNNEI. The CDR3 is made up of 11 amino acids. Trimming took off 6 bases at V and 7 bases at J, with 9 bases between the two ends. The CDR3 DNA follows: TGTGCCAGCAGCGACAGGTGGACCCAGTACTTC. It is translated as CASSDRWTQYF.